This TCR beta chain was sequenced during a study of shared clonotypes between healthy human individuals. In the study overall: CD4 naive and CD4 memory each took three plates per donor, while CD8 naive took two and CD8 memory one. Study observations and caveats: Shared clonotypes across all four donors exceeded non-shared ones in generation probability. Even with large depth, rarefaction showed that sorted-subset sequencing was incomplete.

The germline gives CDR1 MGHRA, CDR2 YSYEKL. V lost 6 bases and J lost 2; bases outside the gene matches: 3. This CDR3 has 16 residues. Here immunoSEQ multiplex PCR was the method, and the copy in TCRdb shows in-frame clones only, minus some. The sample includes around 2.5 million clones, approximately 94% of them seen just once. A remark on this clone: The antigen remains undetermined.

The chain links TRBV4-1 to TRBJ2-1, with 14 positions matching TRBD2. The sequencing sample was made of naive CD4+ T cells from PBMCs. This sample's subset: CD45RA+ positively selected. The source of this sequence is a man younger than 30 in good health. Some clones in this sample may be carry-over from other donors' samples. The CDR3 DNA reads as TGCGCCAGCAGGGGGACTAGCGGGGGACCCTACAATGAGCAGTTCTTC. Encoded protein: CASRGTSGGPYNEQFF.